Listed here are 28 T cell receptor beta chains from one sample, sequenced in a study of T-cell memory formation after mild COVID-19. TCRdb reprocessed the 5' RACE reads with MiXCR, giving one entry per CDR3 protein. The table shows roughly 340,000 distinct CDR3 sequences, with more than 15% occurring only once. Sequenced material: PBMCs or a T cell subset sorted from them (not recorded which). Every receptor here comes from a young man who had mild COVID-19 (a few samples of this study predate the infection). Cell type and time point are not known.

Here the CDR3 reads CASSLDLVQEKLFF. The CDR3 nucleotides are TGTGCCAGCAGCTTGGATCTTGTTCAGGAAAAACTGTTTTTT. This chain links TRBV5-6 with TRBJ1-4; D unclear. CDR1 is SGHDT, CDR2 YYEEEE, per germline. V lost 0 bases and J 8 bases, leaving 11 bases between the germline ends. The CDR3 sequence is 14 residues long.

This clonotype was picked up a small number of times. In DNA form, the CDR3 reads TGTGCCAGCAGCTTGGGACAGGGGATGGCTGAAGCTTTCTTT. This sequence encodes CASSLGQGMAEAFF. The chain recombines TRBV7-8 with TRBJ1-1, with 10 nucleotides matching TRBD1. CDR1 is SGHVS, CDR2 FQNEAQ, per germline. The V gene end was trimmed by 3 bases and the J gene end by 6 bases; junction bases not matched to a gene: 4. The CDR3 consists of 14 residues. Full variable domain (remainder filled in from reference TRBV7-8 and TRBJ1-1): GAGVSQSPRYKVAKRGQDVALRCDPISGHVSLFWYQQALGQGPEFLTYFQNEAQLDKSGLPSDRFFAERPEGSVSTLKIQRTQQEDSAVYLCASSLGQGMAEAFFGQGTRLTVV.

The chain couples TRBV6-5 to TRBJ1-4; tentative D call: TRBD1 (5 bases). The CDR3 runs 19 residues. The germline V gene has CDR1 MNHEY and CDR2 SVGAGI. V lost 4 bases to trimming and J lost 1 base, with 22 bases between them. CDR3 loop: CASSSLGTQGFQTNEKLFF. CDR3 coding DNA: TGTGCCAGCAGTTCCCTTGGTACCCAGGGTTTTCAAACTAATGAAAAACTGTTTTTT.

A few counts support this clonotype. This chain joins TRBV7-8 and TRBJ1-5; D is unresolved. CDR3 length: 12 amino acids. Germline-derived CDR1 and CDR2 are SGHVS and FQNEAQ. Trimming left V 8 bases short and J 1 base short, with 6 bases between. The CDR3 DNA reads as TGTGCCAGCGGAGGGAGCAATCAGCCCCAGCATTTT. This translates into CASGGSNQPQHF.

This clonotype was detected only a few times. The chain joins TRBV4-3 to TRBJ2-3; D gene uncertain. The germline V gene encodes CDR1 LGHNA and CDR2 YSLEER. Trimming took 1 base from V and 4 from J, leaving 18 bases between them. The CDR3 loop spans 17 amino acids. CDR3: CASSQGAAGGFPDTQYF. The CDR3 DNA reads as TGCGCCAGCAGCCAAGGAGCCGCCGGTGGGTTTCCAGATACGCAGTATTTT.

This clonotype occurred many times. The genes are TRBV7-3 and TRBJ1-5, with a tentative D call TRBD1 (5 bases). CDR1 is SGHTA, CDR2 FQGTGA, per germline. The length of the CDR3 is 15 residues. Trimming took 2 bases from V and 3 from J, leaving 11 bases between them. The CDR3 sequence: CASSLLPGANQPQHF. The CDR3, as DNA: TGTGCCAGCAGCTTATTACCCGGGGCCAATCAGCCCCAGCATTTT.

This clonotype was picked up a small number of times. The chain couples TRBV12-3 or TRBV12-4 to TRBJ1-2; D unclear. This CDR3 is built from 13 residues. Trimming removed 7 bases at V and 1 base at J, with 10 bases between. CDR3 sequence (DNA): TGTGCCAGCACTATCAGTGTTAACTATGGCTACACCTTC. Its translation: CASTISVNYGYTF.

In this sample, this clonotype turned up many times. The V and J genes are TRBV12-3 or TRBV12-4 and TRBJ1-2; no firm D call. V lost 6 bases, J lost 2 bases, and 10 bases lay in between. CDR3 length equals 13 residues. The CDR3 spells CASRGTDNYGYTF. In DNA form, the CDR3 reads TGTGCCAGCAGGGGAACAGACAACTATGGCTACACCTTC.

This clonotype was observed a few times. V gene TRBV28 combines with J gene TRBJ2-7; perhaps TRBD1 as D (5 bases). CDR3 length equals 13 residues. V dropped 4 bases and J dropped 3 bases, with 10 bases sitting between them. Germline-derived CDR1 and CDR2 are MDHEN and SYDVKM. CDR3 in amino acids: CASSSGHNYEQYV. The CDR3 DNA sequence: TGTGCCAGCAGTTCTGGACACAACTACGAGCAGTACGTC.

DNA of the CDR3: TGTGCCATCAGACAGGCCTACGAGCAGTACTTC. This translates into CAIRQAYEQYF. V gene TRBV10-3 combines with J gene TRBJ2-7; a possible D gene is TRBD1 (5 bases). V dropped 6 bases and J dropped 2 bases, with 5 bases sitting between them. This CDR3 is 11 amino acids long. Germline V gene data show CDR1 as ENHRY and CDR2 as SYGVKD.

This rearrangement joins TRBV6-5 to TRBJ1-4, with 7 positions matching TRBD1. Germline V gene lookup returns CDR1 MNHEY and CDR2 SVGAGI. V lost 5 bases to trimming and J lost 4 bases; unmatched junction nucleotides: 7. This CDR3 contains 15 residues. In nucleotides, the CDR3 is TGTGCCAGCAGTCCGGGGGACAGAGATAATGAAAAACTGTTTTTT. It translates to CASSPGDRDNEKLFF.

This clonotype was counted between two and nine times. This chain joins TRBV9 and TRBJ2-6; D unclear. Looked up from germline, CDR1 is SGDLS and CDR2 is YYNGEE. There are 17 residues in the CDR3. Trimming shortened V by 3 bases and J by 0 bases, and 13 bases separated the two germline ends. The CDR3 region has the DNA TGTGCCAGCAGCGGATCACCTTGGATCTCTGGGGCCAACGTCCTGACTTTC. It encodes CASSGSPWISGANVLTF.

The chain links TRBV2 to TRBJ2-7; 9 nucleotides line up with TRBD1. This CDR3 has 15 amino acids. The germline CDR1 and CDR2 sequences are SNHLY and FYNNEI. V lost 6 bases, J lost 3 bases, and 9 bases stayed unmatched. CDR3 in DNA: TGTGCCAGCAGAGATCCGGGACAGGGTTACTACGAGCAGTACTTC. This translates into CASRDPGQGYYEQYF.

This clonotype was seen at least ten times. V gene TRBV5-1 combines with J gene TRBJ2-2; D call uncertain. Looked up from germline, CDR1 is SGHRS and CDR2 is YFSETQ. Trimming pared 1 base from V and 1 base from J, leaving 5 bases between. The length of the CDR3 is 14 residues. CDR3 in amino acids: CASSLSRNTGELFF. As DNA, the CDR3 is TGCGCCAGCAGCTTGTCGCGGAACACCGGGGAGCTGTTTTTT.

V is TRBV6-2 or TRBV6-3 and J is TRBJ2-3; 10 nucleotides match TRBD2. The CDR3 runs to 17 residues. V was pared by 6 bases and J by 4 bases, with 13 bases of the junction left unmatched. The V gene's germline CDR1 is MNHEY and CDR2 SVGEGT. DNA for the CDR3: TGTGCCAGCAGCAACCCCGGGCTTAGCGGGGGGTCAGATACGCAGTATTTT. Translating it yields CASSNPGLSGGSDTQYF.

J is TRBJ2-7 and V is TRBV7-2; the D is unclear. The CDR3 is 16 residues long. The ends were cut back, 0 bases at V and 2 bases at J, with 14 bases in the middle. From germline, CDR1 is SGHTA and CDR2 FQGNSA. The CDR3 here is CASSLALGRNPYEQYF. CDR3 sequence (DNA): TGTGCCAGCAGCTTAGCGCTAGGACGGAATCCCTACGAGCAGTACTTC.

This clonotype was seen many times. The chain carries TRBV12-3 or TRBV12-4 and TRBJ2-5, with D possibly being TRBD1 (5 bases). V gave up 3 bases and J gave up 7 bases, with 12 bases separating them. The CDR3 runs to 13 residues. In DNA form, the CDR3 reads TGTGCCAGCAGTTTGGGGCTGAAGGGGACCCAGTACTTC. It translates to CASSLGLKGTQYF.

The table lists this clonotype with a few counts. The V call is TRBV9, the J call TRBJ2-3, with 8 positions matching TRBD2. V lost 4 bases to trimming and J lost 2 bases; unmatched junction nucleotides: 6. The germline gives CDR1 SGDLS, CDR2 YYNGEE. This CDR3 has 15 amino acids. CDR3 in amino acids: CASSSGGVFTDTQYF. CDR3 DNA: TGTGCCAGCAGCTCCGGGGGGGTTTTCACAGATACGCAGTATTTT.

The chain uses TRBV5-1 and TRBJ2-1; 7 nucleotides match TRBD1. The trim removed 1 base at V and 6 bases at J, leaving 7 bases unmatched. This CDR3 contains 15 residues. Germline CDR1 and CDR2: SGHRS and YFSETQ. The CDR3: CASSLPDRSSNEQFF. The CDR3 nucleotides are TGCGCCAGCAGCTTGCCGGACAGGTCTTCCAATGAGCAGTTCTTC.

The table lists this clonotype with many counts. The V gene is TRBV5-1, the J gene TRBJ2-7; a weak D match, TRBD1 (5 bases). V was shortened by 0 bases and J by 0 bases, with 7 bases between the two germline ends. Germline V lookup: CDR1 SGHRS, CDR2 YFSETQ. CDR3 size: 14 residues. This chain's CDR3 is CASSLGQGSYEQYV. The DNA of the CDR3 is TGCGCCAGCAGCTTGGGGCAGGGCTCCTACGAGCAGTACGTC.

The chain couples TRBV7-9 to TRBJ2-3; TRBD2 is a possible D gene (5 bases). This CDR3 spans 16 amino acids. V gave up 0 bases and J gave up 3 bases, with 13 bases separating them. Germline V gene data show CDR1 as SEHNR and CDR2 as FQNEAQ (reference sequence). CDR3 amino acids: CASSLARPRGTDTQYF. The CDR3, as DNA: TGTGCCAGCAGCTTAGCGAGACCCAGAGGGACAGATACGCAGTATTTT.

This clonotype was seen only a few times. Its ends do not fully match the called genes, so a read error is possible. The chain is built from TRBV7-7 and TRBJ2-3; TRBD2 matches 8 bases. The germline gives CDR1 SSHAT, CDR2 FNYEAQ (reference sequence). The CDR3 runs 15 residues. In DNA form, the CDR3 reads TGTGCTAGCAGCCCGGGGACGGGAGGGTCAGATACGCAGTATTTT. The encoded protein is CASSPGTGGSDTQYF.

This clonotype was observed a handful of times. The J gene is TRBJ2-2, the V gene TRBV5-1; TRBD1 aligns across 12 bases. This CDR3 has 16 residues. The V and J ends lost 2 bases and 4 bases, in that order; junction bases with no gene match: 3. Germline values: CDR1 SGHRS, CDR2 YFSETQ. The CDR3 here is CASSFWGQGATGELFF. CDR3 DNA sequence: TGCGCCAGCAGCTTTTGGGGACAGGGGGCCACCGGGGAGCTGTTTTTT.

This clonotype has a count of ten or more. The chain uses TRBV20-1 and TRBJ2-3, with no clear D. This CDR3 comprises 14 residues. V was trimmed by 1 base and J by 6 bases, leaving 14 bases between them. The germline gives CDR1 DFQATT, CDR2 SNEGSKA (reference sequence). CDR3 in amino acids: CSARGADQWDTQYF. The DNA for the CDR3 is TGCAGTGCTAGAGGAGCCGACCAGTGGGATACGCAGTATTTT.

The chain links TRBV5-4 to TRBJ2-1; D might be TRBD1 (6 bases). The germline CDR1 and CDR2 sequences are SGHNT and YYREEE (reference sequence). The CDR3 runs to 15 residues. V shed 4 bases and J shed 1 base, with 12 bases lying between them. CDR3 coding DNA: TGTGCCAGCAGCCTCGGACAGAATTCCTACAATGAGCAGTTCTTC. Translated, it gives CASSLGQNSYNEQFF.

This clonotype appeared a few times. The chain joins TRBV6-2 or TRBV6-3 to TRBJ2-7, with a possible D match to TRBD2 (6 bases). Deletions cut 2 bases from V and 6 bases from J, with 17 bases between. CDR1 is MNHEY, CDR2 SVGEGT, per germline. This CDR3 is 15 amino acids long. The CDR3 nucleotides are TGTGCCAGCAGTTACCGTCCGTTCGTGGGGGGCGAGCAGTACTTC. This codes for CASSYRPFVGGEQYF.

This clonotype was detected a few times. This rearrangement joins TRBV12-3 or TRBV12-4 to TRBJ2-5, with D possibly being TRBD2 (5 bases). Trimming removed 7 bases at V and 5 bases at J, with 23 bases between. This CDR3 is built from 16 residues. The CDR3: CASTHPVRGSWETQYF. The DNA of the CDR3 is TGTGCCAGCACCCACCCAGTCCGGGGTTCCTGGGAGACCCAGTACTTC.

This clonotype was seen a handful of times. The CDR3 region is CSVEGTDNYGTEAFF. CDR3 bases: TGCAGCGTTGAAGGGACAGACAATTACGGCACTGAAGCTTTCTTT. The chain combines TRBV29-1 with TRBJ1-1; possibly TRBD1 for D (6 bases). The CDR3 covers 15 residues. CDR1 and CDR2 from the germline V gene are SQVTM and ANQGSEA. Trimming pared 1 base from V and 4 bases from J, leaving 16 bases between.